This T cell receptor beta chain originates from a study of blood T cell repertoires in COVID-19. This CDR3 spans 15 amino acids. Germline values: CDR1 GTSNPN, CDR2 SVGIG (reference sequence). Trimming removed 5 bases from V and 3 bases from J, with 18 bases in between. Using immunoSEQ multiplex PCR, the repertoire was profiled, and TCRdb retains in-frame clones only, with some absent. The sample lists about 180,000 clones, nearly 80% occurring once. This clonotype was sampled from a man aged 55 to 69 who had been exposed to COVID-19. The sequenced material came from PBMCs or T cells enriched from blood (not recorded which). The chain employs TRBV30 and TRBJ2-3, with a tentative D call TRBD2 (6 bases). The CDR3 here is CAWDAGLGTTDTQYF. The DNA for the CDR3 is TGTGCCTGGGATGCAGGGTTAGGGACTACAGATACGCAGTATTTT.